This is a list of T cell receptor beta chains from one sample in a study of Graves' ophthalmopathy and Graves' hyperthyroidism. Each CDR3 protein gets one entry after TCRdb re-called the multiplex PCR reads with MiXCR. The sample records over 500,000 distinct CDR3 sequences, 20% to 25% being singletons. Source material: peripheral blood. Receptor source: a woman aged 18-35 years with stable Graves' hyperthyroidism. Some clones in this sample may be carry-over from other donors' samples. Both conserved end residues are part of each CDR3. D genes are given only for firm matches. Some rows mark clone size as missing; the rest say once, few, many or name a class of expanded clone.

>TRBJ1-2|11|.|many|TRBV12-3/TRBV12-4
CASKGNYGYTF
TGTGCCAGCAAGGGGAACTATGGCTACACCTTC
>TRBJ2-7|14|.|.|TRBV12-3/TRBV12-4
CASSFPGTAYEQYF
TGTGCCAGCAGTTTTCCCGGGACCGCGTACGAGCAGTACTTC
>TRBJ1-6|16|.|.|TRBV4-2
CASSQEGSSYNSPLHF
TGTGCCAGCAGCCAAGAAGGGAGCTCCTATAATTCACCCCTCCACTTT
>TRBJ2-7|13|TRBD2|many|TRBV19
CASSAGTSGAQYF
TGTGCCAGTAGCGCCGGGACTAGCGGTGCGCAGTACTTC
>TRBJ2-7|13|TRBD2|many|TRBV29-1
CSVGGGSGNEQYF
TGCAGCGTTGGGGGGGGGAGTGGCAACGAGCAGTACTTC
>TRBJ2-5|14|.|.|TRBV30
CAWSLGGVQETQYF
TGTGCCTGGAGTTTGGGGGGAGTTCAAGAGACCCAGTACTTC
>TRBJ2-7|16|TRBD2|.|TRBV3-1
CASSQGLAGAIYEQYF
TGTGCCAGCAGCCAAGGACTAGCGGGGGCAATCTACGAGCAGTACTTC
>TRBJ1-6|15|.|.|TRBV3-1
CASSPLEGDNSHLHF
TGTGCCAGCAGCCCGCTAGAGGGGGACAATTCACACCTCCACTTT
>TRBJ1-2|14|.|many|TRBV6-1
CASSEVTRNYGYTF
TGTGCCAGCAGTGAAGTTACGAGAAACTATGGCTACACCTTC
>TRBJ1-1|17|TRBD1|few|TRBV15
CATSRDLSGQGNTGAFF
TGTGCCACCAGCAGAGATCTGTCGGGACAGGGGAACACTGGAGCTTTCTTT
>TRBJ1-5|17|TRBD1|.|TRBV19
CASSPGTGRYSNQPQHF
TGTGCCAGTAGTCCCGGGACAGGGAGATATAGCAATCAGCCCCAGCATTTT
>TRBJ1-5|13|.|many|TRBV2
CASSKEADQPQHF
TGTGCCAGCAGTAAAGAGGCAGATCAGCCCCAGCATTTT
>TRBJ1-5|13|TRBD1|many|TRBV28
CASLDRGVQPQHF
TGTGCCTCACTTGACAGGGGCGTACAGCCCCAGCATTTT
>TRBJ1-1|17|TRBD1|.|TRBV15
CATSIRQGVMMNTEAFF
TGTGCCACCAGCATACGACAGGGGGTTATGATGAACACTGAAGCTTTCTTT
>TRBJ1-5|15|.|many|TRBV20-1
CSAVTGLNSNQPQHF
TGCAGTGCCGTTACAGGACTAAATAGCAATCAGCCCCAGCATTTT
>TRBJ1-2|16|.|many|TRBV6-1
CASSEIRTVNNYGYTF
TGTGCCAGCAGCGAAATAAGGACCGTGAATAACTATGGCTACACCTTC
>TRBJ1-2|15|.|few|TRBV4-2
CASSQEGGGGYGYTF
TGTGCCAGCAGCCAAGAGGGAGGGGGTGGCTATGGCTACACCTTC
>TRBJ1-2|15|.|.|TRBV6-1
CASRQGILANYGYTF
TGTGCCAGCAGACAGGGAATTCTAGCTAACTATGGCTACACCTTC
>TRBJ2-7|12|.|many|TRBV7-2
CASSPLGYEQYF
TGTGCCAGCAGCCCCCTTGGGTACGAGCAGTACTTC
>TRBJ1-2|15|.|.|TRBV25-1
CASSAIRDGLYGYTF
TGTGCCAGCAGTGCGATCCGGGACGGCCTTTATGGCTACACCTTC
>TRBJ1-2|14|TRBD1|many|TRBV30
CAWRRDRGLYGYTF
TGTGCCTGGAGAAGGGACAGGGGACTCTATGGCTACACCTTC
>TRBJ1-5|13|TRBD1|many|TRBV2
CASTGGNNQPQHF
TGTGCCAGCACAGGGGGGAACAATCAGCCCCAGCATTTT
>TRBJ1-1|15|.|few|TRBV5-1
CASSLVDRMNTEAFF
TGCGCCAGCAGCTTGGTCGACAGGATGAACACTGAAGCTTTCTTT
>TRBJ2-4|14|.|.|TRBV5-1
CASSLEGVENIQYF
TGCGCCAGCAGCTTGGAGGGGGTTGAAAACATTCAGTACTTC
>TRBJ1-1|15|TRBD1|many|TRBV5-1
CASSLGTGAGTEAFF
TGCGCCAGCAGCTTGGGTACAGGGGCCGGGACTGAAGCTTTCTTT
>TRBJ1-1|15|.|few|TRBV12-3/TRBV12-4
CASIVGGAMNTEAFF
TGTGCCAGCATCGTTGGGGGGGCAATGAACACTGAAGCTTTCTTT
>TRBJ2-5|15|.|.|TRBV4-1
CASSQDQRGSETQYF
TGCGCCAGCAGCCAAGATCAACGGGGATCGGAGACCCAGTACTTC
>TRBJ1-6|14|TRBD1|many|TRBV6-5
CASNPPGQNSPLHF
TGTGCCAGCAATCCACCGGGACAGAATTCACCCCTCCACTTT
>TRBJ2-7|14|.|many|TRBV2
CASSGRTVTYEQYF
TGTGCCAGCAGTGGAAGGACGGTCACCTACGAGCAGTACTTC
>TRBJ1-1|14|.|many|TRBV29-1
CSVDWGASNTEAFF
TGCAGCGTTGATTGGGGGGCCTCGAACACTGAAGCTTTCTTT
>TRBJ1-5|18|.|many|TRBV6-2/TRBV6-3
CASSYSSRDKYSNQPQHF
TGTGCCAGCAGTTACTCGAGTCGGGACAAATATAGCAATCAGCCCCAGCATTTT
>TRBJ2-2|16|TRBD1|.|TRBV12-3/TRBV12-4
CASSLVGTGDTGELFF
TGTGCCAGCAGTTTAGTAGGGACAGGGGACACCGGGGAGCTGTTTTTT
>TRBJ1-1|15|.|many|TRBV6-5
CASSYTWTGGAEAFF
TGTGCCAGCAGTTACACCTGGACGGGAGGAGCTGAAGCTTTCTTT
>TRBJ2-5|16|TRBD2|many|TRBV24-1
CATSEPGLALQETQYF
TGTGCCACCAGTGAACCGGGACTAGCGCTACAAGAGACCCAGTACTTC
>TRBJ2-5|16|TRBD1|many|TRBV20-1
CSARDPGQGYQETQYF
TGCAGTGCTAGAGATCCCGGACAGGGCTACCAAGAGACCCAGTACTTC
>TRBJ1-6|14|.|few|TRBV6-1
CASSTSTGPSPLHF
TGTGCCAGCAGCACCTCAACAGGGCCTTCACCCCTCCACTTT
>TRBJ1-1|16|.|.|TRBV4-1
CASSPVEIEMNTEAFF
TGCGCCAGCAGCCCAGTCGAGATAGAGATGAACACTGAAGCTTTCTTT
>TRBJ1-5|18|TRBD1|.|TRBV12-3/TRBV12-4
CASSHGRTGDGGNQPQHF
TGTGCCAGCAGTCACGGACGTACAGGGGACGGAGGCAATCAGCCCCAGCATTTT
>TRBJ1-5|13|.|.|TRBV12-5
CASALDSHQPQHF
TGTGCTAGTGCCCTGGACAGCCATCAGCCCCAGCATTTT
>TRBJ2-7|17|TRBD1|many|TRBV11-2
CASSPSVPGTGTYEQYF
TGTGCCAGCAGCCCATCCGTTCCCGGGACAGGGACCTACGAGCAGTACTTC
>TRBJ2-5|14|TRBD2|.|TRBV5-1
CASSSVAGGMTQYF
TGCGCCAGCAGCTCCGTAGCGGGAGGGATGACCCAGTACTTC
>TRBJ1-1|16|TRBD1|many|TRBV9
CASTRGTGPMNTEAFF
TGTGCCAGCACCAGGGGGACAGGGCCCATGAACACTGAAGCTTTCTTT
>TRBJ2-5|11|.|many|TRBV7-2
CASSRRETQYF
TGTGCCAGCAGCCGTAGGGAGACCCAGTACTTC
>TRBJ1-4|17|TRBD1|.|TRBV12-3/TRBV12-4
CAILILGGRDGFEKLFF
TGTGCCATCCTAATTCTAGGGGGCAGGGATGGATTTGAAAAACTGTTTTTT
>TRBJ2-5|13|.|many|TRBV25-1
CASGYTSGETQYF
TGTGCCAGCGGGTATACCTCAGGAGAGACCCAGTACTTC
>TRBJ2-7|13|TRBD2|.|TRBV29-1
CSVAGREGYEQYF
TGCAGCGTCGCCGGGCGGGAGGGGTACGAGCAGTACTTC
>TRBJ1-5|13|.|.|TRBV11-3
CASSNRVGQPQHF
TGTGCCAGCAGCAACAGGGTTGGTCAGCCCCAGCATTTT
>TRBJ1-6|14|.|.|TRBV9
CASSGGNDWSPLHF
TGTGCCAGCAGCGGGGGAAATGACTGGTCACCCCTCCACTTT
>TRBJ1-2|14|TRBD1|many|TRBV20-1
CSARIDRDRGGYTF
TGCAGTGCTAGAATCGACAGGGACCGGGGTGGCTACACCTTC
>TRBJ1-5|15|TRBD1|many|TRBV15
CATSRGGTGTQPQHF
TGTGCCACCAGCAGAGGCGGGACAGGGACTCAGCCCCAGCATTTT
>TRBJ1-6|14|TRBD1|many|TRBV5-4
CASNPTGTDSPLHF
TGTGCCAGCAACCCAACCGGGACAGATTCACCCCTCCACTTT
>TRBJ2-2|16|TRBD2|few|TRBV6-1
CASILLAVPNTGELFF
TGTGCCAGCATCCTACTAGCGGTCCCTAACACCGGGGAGCTGTTTTTT
>TRBJ2-7|18|TRBD2|.|TRBV6-2/TRBV6-3
CASSLYSIRTSGDYEQYF
TGTGCCAGCAGTCTTTACTCAATACGGACTAGCGGTGACTACGAGCAGTACTTC
>TRBJ1-6|17|TRBD1|many|TRBV18
CASSPNLAGQGNSPLHF
TGTGCCAGCTCACCTAATTTAGCGGGACAGGGAAATTCACCCCTCCACTTT
>TRBJ2-5|13|.|many|TRBV11-2
CASSFLSQETQYF
TGTGCCAGCAGCTTCCTCAGTCAAGAGACCCAGTACTTC
>TRBJ2-7|15|.|.|TRBV5-1
CASSLVPRSPYEQYF
TGCGCCAGCAGCTTGGTTCCGCGGAGCCCCTACGAGCAGTACTTC
>TRBJ1-2|15|.|many|TRBV12-3/TRBV12-4
CASSFPPQGTYGYTF
TGTGCCAGCAGTTTCCCACCCCAAGGGACTTATGGCTACACCTTC
>TRBJ1-1|11|.|.|TRBV19
CASSIWGEAFF
TGTGCCAGTAGTATCTGGGGTGAAGCTTTCTTT